These 11 T cell receptor gamma chains share one sample of origin, sequenced in a study of intestinal T cells in coeliac disease. LymphoTrack primers amplified TRG sequences from about 200 ng of biopsy DNA. TCRdb ran CATT on the multiplex PCR reads. The table lists 650 to 800 gamma-chain clones, around half of them singletons. For each case, the template was genomic DNA from ten approximately 5-µm formalin-fixed paraffin-embedded scrolls. The source material was a duodenal biopsy. Every receptor here comes from a human donor who served as a control with a normal duodenal biopsy, not a healthy volunteer.

The sample holds a few counts of this clone. Given a far larger clone just one base away, this is likely a sequencing read error. This specimen includes other DNA sequences encoding the same CDR3. The chain links TRGV10 to TRGJP1. TRGV10 is assigned to the ORF class and has an uncertain function. V trimming: 8 bases; J trimming: 10 bases; junction bases outside the gene matches: 14. The CDR3 runs 14 residues. This CDR3 reads CAAWDYEDNWFKIF. The CDR3 DNA sequence: TGTGCTGCGTGGGATTATGAGGACAATTGGTTCAAGATATTT.

This chain links TRGV11 with TRGJ1 or TRGJ2. TRGV11 is an ORF; its function is uncertain. The CDR3 spans 21 residues. J lost 8 bases, V lost 4 bases, and 32 bases had no gene match. The CDR3 DNA sequence: TGTGCCTGCTGGATTAGCCTTTGCAGAGGGTTTAGGAAGGAATTTATTAATAAGAAACTCTTT. Translation gives CACWISLCRGFRKEFINKKLF.

The J gene is TRGJ1 or TRGJ2, the V gene TRGV9. This CDR3 has 11 amino acids. CDR1 is GITISATS, CDR2 ISYDGTV, per germline (reference sequence). The V segment lost 3 bases and the J segment 10 bases; nucleotides outside the gene matches: 6. The CDR3 DNA is TGTGCCTTGTGGGAGCCTATAAAGAAACTCTTT. The encoded protein is CALWEPIKKLF.

This clone was counted between two and nine times. CDR3 sequence (DNA): TGTGCACCTGGGATGAAGAATTATTATAAGAAACTCTTT. Translating it yields CAPGMKNYYKKLF. This chain links TRGV4 with TRGJ1 or TRGJ2. The germline V gene has CDR1 EGSTGY and CDR2 YDSYTSSV. CDR3 length: 13 amino acids.

In the case of this clone: TCRdb shows a much larger clone's protein in place of this DNA's translation, and the two differ at residue 9, likely through a read error; the protein shown is translated from the DNA. The chain is built from TRGV2 and TRGJP2. CDR3 length equals 14 residues. The germline CDR1 and CDR2 sequences are EGSNGY and YDSYNSKV. The CDR3 sequence is CATWENSSGWIKTF. In DNA, the CDR3 is TGTGCCACCTGGGAGAATAGTAGTGGTTGGATCAAGACGTTT.

This clone is deemed large (0.1 to 1%). This chain joins TRGV10 and TRGJ1 or TRGJ2. TRGV10 is flagged as an ORF with uncertain function. CDR3 length: 13 residues. V trimming: 8 bases; J trimming: 12 bases; junction bases outside the gene matches: 17. CDR3 loop: CAAWDRGEDGKLF. The CDR3 DNA reads as TGTGCTGCGTGGGACCGGGGGGAGGATGGGAAACTCTTT.

The chain carries TRGV10 and TRGJ1 or TRGJ2. TRGV10 is labeled an ORF, and its function is uncertain. The CDR3 is 10 residues long. J lost 8 bases, V lost 10 bases, and 6 bases had no gene match. CDR3 coding DNA: TGTGCTGCGTATCCGGATAAGAAACTCTTT. This translates into CAAYPDKKLF.

This chain connects TRGV8 to TRGJ1 or TRGJ2. The germline V gene encodes CDR1 VENAVY and CDR2 YDSYNSRV. This CDR3 has 14 residues. The J segment lost 6 bases and the V segment lost 5 bases, leaving 13 bases of the junction unmatched. The CDR3 nucleotides read TGTGCCACCTGGGGCCCCGTCCCGGGTTATAAGAAACTCTTT. Translation: CATWGPVPGYKKLF.

This clone is categorized as large. The V and J genes are TRGV2 and TRGJ1 or TRGJ2. The CDR3 contains 15 residues. CDR1 is EGSNGY and CDR2 is YDSYNSKV in the germline V gene. Germline trimming cut 0 bases from V and 2 bases from J; bases unmatched to any gene: 7. Written as DNA, the CDR3 is TGTGCCACCTGGGACGGGCCAATTTATTATTATAAGAAACTCTTT. It is translated as CATWDGPIYYYKKLF.

This chain links TRGV2 with TRGJP2. CDR1 is EGSNGY, CDR2 YDSYNSKV, per germline. J was trimmed by 3 bases and V by 6 bases; bases with no gene match: 10. This CDR3 contains 15 residues. CDR3 sequence: CATWTGFGSDWIKTF. CDR3 DNA: TGTGCCACCTGGACGGGCTTTGGTAGTGATTGGATCAAGACGTTT.

This chain joins TRGV4 and TRGJ1 or TRGJ2. The ends lost 10 bases at V and 4 bases at J; junction bases unmatched: 10. This CDR3 comprises 12 residues. Germline CDR1 EGSTGY, CDR2 YDSYTSSV. Here the CDR3 DNA reads TGTGCCACTGGTTGGTTATATTATAAGAAACTCTTT. As protein: CATGWLYYKKLF.